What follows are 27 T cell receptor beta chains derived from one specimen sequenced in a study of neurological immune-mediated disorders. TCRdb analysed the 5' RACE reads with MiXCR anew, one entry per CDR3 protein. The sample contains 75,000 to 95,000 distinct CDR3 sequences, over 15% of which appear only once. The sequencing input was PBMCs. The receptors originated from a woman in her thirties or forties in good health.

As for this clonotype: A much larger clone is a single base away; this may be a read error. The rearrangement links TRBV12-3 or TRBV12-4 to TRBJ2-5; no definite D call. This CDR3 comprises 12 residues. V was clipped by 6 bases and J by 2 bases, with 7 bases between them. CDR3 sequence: CASRLTQETQYF. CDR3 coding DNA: TGTGCCAGCAGACTGACACAAGAGACCCAGTACTTC.

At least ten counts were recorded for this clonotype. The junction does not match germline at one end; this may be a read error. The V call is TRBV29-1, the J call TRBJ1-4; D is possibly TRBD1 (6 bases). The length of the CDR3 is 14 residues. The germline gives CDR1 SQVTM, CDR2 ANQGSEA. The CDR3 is CSVEGTQGREKLFF. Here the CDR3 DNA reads TGCAGCGTCGAAGGGACACAAGGAAGGGAAAAACTGTTTTTT. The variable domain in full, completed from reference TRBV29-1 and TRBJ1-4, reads SAVISQKPSRDICQRGTSLTIQCQVDSQVTMMFWYRQQPGQSLTLIATANQGSEATYESGFVIDKFPISRPNLTFSTLTVSNMSPEDSSIYLCSVEGTQGREKLFFGSGTQLSVL.

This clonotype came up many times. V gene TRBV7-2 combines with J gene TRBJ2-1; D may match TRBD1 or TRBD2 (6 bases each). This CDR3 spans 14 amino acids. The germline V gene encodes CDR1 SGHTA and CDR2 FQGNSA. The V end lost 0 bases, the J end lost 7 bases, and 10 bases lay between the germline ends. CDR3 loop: CASSLAGGSNEQFF. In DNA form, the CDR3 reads TGTGCCAGCAGCTTAGCGGGGGGCTCTAATGAGCAGTTCTTC.

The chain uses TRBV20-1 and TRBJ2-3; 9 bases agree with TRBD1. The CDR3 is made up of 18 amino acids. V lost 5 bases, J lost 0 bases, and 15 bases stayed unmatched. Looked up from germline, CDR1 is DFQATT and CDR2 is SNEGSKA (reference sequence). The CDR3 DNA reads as TGCAGTGCTCACGGGCCGGGGACAGGGAGTAGTAGCACAGATACGCAGTATTTT. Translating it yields CSAHGPGTGSSSTDTQYF.

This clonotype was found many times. CDR3 in amino acids: CASNPGWDLRGYTF. The CDR3 region has the DNA TGTGCCAGCAACCCTGGGTGGGACCTAAGAGGCTACACCTTC. This chain uses TRBV12-3 or TRBV12-4 with TRBJ1-2; maybe TRBD1 (5 bases). V was pared by 7 bases and J by 8 bases, with 20 bases between. This CDR3 is 14 amino acids long.

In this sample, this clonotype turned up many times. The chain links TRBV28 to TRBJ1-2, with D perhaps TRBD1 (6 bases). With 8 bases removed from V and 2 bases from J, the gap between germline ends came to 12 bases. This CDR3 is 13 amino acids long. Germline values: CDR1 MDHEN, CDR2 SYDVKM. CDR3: CASRQGMNYGYTF. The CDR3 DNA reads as TGTGCCAGCCGCCAGGGGATGAACTATGGCTACACCTTC.

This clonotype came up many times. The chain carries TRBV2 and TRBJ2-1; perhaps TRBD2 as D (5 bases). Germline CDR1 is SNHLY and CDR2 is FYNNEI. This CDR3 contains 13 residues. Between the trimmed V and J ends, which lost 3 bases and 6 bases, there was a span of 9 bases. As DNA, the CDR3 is TGTGCCAGCAGTGACTGGACTCTCAATGAGCAGTTCTTC. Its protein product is CASSDWTLNEQFF.

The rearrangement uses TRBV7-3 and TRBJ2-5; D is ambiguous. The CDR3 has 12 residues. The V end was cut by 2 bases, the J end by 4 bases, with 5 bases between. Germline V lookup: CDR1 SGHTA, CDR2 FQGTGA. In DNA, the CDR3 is TGTGCCAGCAGCTTAGACGGAGAGACCCAGTACTTC. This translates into CASSLDGETQYF.

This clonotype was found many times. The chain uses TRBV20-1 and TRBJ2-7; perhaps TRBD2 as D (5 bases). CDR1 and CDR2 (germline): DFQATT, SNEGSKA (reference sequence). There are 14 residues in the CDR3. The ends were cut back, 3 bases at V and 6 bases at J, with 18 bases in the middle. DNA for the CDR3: TGCAGTGCTAGTCCCGTCGGGGTGAGGAGCGAGCAGTACGTC. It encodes CSASPVGVRSEQYV.

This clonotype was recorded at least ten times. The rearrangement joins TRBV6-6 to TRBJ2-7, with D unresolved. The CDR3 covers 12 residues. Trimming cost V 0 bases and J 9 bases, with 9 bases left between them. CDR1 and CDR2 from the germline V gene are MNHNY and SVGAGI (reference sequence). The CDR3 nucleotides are TGTGCCAGCAGTTACTCCTCGAATTTGCAGTACTTC. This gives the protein CASSYSSNLQYF.

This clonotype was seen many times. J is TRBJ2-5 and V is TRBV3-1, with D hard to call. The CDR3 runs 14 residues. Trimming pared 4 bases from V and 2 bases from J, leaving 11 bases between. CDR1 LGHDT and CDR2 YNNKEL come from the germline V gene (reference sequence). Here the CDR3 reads CASSPRPFQETQYF. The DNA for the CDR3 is TGTGCCAGCAGCCCCCGGCCCTTTCAAGAGACCCAGTACTTC.

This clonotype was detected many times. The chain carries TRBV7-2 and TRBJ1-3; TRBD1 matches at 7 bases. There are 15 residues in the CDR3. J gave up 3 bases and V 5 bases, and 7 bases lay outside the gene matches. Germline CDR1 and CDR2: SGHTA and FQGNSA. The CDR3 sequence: CASSVTGDYGNTIYF. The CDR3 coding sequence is TGTGCCAGCAGCGTTACAGGGGACTATGGAAACACCATATATTTT. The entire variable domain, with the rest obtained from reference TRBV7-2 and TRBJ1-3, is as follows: GAGVSQSPSNKVTEKGKDVELRCDPISGHTALYWYRQSLGQGLEFLIYFQGNSAPDKSGLPSDRFSAERTGGSVSTLTIQRTQQEDSAVYLCASSVTGDYGNTIYFGEGSWLTVV.

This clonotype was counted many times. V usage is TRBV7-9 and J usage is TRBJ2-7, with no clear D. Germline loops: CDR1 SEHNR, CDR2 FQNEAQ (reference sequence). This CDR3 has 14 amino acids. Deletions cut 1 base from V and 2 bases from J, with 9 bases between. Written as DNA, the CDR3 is TGTGCCAGCAGCTTAGGTTCGGTGGCCTACGAGCAGTACTTC. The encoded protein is CASSLGSVAYEQYF. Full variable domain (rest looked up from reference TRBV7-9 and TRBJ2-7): DTGVSQNPRHKITKRGQNVTFRCDPISEHNRLYWYRQTLGQGPEFLTYFQNEAQLEKSRLLSDRFSAERPKGSFSTLEIQRTEQGDSAMYLCASSLGSVAYEQYFGPGTRLTVT.

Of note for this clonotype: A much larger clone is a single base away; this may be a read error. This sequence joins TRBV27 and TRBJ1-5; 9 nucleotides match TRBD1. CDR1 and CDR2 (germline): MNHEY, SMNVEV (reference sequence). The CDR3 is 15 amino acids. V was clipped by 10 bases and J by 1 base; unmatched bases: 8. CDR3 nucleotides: TGTGCCACCAGCACAGGGGGCGTGAGCAATCAGCCCCAGCATTTT. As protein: CATSTGGVSNQPQHF.

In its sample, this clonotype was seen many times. The CDR3 sequence: CASSSRLAGSPYTDTQYF. The CDR3, as DNA: TGCGCCAGCAGCAGTAGACTAGCGGGCAGCCCTTACACAGATACGCAGTATTTT. The V gene is TRBV5-1, the J gene TRBJ2-3, with 10 bases fitting TRBD2. In germline, CDR1 is SGHRS, CDR2 YFSETQ. After removal of 4 bases from V and 2 bases from J, the junction contained 13 bases not matched to a gene. This CDR3 has 18 residues.

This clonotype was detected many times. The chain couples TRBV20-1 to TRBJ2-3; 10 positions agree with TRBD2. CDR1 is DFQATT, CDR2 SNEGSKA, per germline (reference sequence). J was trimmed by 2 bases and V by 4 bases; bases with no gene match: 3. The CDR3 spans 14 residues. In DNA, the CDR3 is TGCAGTGCTAAACTAGCGGGGATCACAGATACGCAGTATTTT. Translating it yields CSAKLAGITDTQYF.

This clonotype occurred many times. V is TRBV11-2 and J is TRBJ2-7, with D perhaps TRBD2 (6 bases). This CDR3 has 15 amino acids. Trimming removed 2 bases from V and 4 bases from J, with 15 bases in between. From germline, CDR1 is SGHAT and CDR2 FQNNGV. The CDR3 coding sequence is TGTGCCAGCAGCTTATTCTTGCAGGCGGGGTACGAGCAGTACTTC. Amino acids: CASSLFLQAGYEQYF. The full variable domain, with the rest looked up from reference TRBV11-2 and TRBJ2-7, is EAGVAQSPRYKIIEKRQSVAFWCNPISGHATLYWYQQILGQGPKLLIQFQNNGVVDDSQLPKDRFSAERLKGVDSTLKIQPAKLEDSAVYLCASSLFLQAGYEQYFGPGTRLTVT.

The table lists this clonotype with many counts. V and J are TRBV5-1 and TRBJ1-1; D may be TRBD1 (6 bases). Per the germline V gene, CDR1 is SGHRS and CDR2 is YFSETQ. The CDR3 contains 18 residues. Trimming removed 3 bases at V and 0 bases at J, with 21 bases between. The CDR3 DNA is TGCGCCAGCAGCTCCCGGGGACAACCAGCAATAATGAACACTGAAGCTTTCTTT. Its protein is CASSSRGQPAIMNTEAFF. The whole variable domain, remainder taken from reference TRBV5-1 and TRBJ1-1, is KAGVTQTPRYLIKTRGQQVTLSCSPISGHRSVSWYQQTPGQGLQFLFEYFSETQRNKGNFPGRFSGRQFSNSRSEMNVSTLELGDSALYLCASSSRGQPAIMNTEAFFGQGTRLTVV.

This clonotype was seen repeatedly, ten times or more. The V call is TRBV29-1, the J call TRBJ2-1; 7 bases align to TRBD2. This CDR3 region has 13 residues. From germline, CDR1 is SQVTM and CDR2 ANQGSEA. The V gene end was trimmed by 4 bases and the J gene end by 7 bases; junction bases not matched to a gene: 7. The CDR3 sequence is CSVVRLGGNEQFF. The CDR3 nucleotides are TGCAGCGTTGTGCGGCTGGGGGGGAATGAGCAGTTCTTC.

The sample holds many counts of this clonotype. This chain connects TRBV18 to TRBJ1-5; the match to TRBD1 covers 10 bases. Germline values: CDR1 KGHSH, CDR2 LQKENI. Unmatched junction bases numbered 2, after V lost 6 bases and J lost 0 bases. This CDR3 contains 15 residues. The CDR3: CASSGQGGSNQPQHF. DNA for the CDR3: TGTGCCAGCTCCGGACAGGGGGGTAGCAATCAGCCCCAGCATTTT.

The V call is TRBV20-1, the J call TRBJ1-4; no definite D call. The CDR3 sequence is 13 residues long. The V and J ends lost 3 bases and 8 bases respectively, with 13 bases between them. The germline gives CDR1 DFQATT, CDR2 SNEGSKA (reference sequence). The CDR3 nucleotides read TGCAGTGCTAGTAGACGAGATTGGGAAAAACTGTTTTTT. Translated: CSASRRDWEKLFF.

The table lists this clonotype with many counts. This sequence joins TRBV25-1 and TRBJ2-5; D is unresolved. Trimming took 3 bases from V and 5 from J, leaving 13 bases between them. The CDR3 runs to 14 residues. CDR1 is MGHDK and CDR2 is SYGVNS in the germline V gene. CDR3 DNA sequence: TGTGCCAGCAGTGACGCGCAGGTCGGGGAGACCCAGTACTTC. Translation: CASSDAQVGETQYF.

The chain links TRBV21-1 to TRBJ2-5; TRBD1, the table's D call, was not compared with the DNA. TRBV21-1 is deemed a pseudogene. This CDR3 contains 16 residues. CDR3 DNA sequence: TGTGCCAGCAGCAAAGCACAGGGGGCCCGTCGAGAGACCCAGTACTTC. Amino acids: CASSKAQGARRETQYF.

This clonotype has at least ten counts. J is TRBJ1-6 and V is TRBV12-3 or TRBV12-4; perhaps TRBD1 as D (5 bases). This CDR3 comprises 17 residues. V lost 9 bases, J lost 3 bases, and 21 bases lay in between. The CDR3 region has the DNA TGTGCCAGACCCCCGGCGGGGGACCGCCACTATAATTCACCCCTCCACTTT. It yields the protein CARPPAGDRHYNSPLHF.

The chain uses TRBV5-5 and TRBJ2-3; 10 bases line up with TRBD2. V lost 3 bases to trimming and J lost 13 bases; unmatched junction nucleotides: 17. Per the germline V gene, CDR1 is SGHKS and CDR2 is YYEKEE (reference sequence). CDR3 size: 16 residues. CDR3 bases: TGTGCCAGCAGCTCCTTACTAGCGGGAAGCACAGATACAAAGTATTTT. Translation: CASSSLLAGSTDTKYF.

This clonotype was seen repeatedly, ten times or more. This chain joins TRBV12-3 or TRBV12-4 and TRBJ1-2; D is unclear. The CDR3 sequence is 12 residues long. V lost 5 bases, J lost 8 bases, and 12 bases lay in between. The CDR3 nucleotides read TGTGCCAGCAGTATGGGCCTGGCCGGCTACACCTTC. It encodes CASSMGLAGYTF.

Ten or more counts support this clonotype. CDR3 coding DNA: TGTGCCAGCAGCGGGGGGCACTACGAGCAGTACGTC. Translating it yields CASSGGHYEQYV. V and J are TRBV28 and TRBJ2-7; D may be TRBD2 (7 bases). There are 12 residues in the CDR3. V shed 6 bases and J shed 3 bases, with 9 bases lying between them. Germline assignment: CDR1 MDHEN and CDR2 SYDVKM.